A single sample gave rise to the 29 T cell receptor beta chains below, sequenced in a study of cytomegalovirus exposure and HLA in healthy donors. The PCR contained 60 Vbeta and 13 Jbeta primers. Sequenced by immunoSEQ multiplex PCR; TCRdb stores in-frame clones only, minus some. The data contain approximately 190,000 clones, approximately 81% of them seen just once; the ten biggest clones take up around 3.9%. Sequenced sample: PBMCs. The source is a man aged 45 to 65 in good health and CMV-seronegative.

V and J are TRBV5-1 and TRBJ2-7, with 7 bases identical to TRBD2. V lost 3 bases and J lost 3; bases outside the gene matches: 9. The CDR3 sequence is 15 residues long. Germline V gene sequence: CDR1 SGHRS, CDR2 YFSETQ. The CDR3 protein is CASSSTPGGSYEQYF. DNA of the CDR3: TGCGCCAGCAGCTCTACGCCGGGAGGTAGCTACGAGCAGTACTTC.

CDR3 loop: CASSLGDRAYEQYF. The CDR3 DNA reads as TGTGCCAGCAGCTTAGGGGACAGGGCCTACGAGCAGTACTTC. V gene TRBV5-6 combines with J gene TRBJ2-7, with 9 positions matching TRBD1. Germline trimming cut 2 bases from V and 2 bases from J; bases unmatched to any gene: 2. Germline-derived CDR1 and CDR2 are SGHDT and YYEEEE. The CDR3 sequence is 14 residues long.

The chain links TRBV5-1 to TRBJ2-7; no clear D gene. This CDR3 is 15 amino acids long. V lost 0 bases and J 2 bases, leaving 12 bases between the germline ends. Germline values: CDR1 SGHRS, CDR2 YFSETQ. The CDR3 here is CASSLVAASPYEQYF. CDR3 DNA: TGCGCCAGCAGCTTGGTGGCGGCGTCTCCCTACGAGCAGTACTTC.

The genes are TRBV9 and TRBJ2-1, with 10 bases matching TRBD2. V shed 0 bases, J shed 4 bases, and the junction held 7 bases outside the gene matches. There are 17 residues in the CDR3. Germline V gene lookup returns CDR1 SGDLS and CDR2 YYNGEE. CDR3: CASSVDPAGGGYNEQFF. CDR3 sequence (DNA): TGTGCCAGCAGCGTAGACCCAGCGGGGGGGGGATACAATGAGCAGTTCTTC.

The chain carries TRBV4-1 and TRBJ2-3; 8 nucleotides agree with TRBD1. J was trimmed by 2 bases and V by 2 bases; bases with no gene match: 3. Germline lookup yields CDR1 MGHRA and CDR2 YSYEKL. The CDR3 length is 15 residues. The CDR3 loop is CASSQNRGNTDTQYF. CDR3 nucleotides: TGCGCCAGCAGCCAAAACAGGGGGAACACAGATACGCAGTATTTT.

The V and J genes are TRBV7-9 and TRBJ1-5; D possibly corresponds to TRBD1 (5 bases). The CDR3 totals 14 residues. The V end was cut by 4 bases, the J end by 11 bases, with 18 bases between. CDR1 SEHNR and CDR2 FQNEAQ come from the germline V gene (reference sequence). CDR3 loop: CASSSAGGLESQHF. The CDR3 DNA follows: TGTGCCAGCAGCTCAGCCGGGGGGTTGGAGTCCCAGCATTTT.

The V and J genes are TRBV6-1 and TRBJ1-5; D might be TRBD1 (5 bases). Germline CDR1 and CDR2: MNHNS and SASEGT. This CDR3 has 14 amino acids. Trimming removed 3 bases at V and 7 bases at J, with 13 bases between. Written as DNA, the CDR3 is TGTGCCAGCAGTGAGTTAGGGAAGGGGCAGCCCCAGCATTTT. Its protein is CASSELGKGQPQHF.

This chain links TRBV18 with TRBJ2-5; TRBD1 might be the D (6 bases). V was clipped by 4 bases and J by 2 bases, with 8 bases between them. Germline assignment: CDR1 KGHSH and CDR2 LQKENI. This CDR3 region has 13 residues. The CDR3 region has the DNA TGTGCCAGCTCACAGGACAGACAAGAGACCCAGTACTTC. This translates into CASSQDRQETQYF.

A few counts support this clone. CDR3 amino acids: CASSHFFRELVSQPQHF. The CDR3 coding sequence is TGTGCCAGCAGCCACTTCTTCAGGGAATTGGTAAGTCAGCCCCAGCATTTT. The chain employs TRBV7-3 and TRBJ1-5; tentatively, D is TRBD1 (5 bases). The V end was cut by 5 bases, the J end by 6 bases, with 23 bases between. Germline CDR1 SGHTA, CDR2 FQGTGA. The length of the CDR3 is 17 residues.

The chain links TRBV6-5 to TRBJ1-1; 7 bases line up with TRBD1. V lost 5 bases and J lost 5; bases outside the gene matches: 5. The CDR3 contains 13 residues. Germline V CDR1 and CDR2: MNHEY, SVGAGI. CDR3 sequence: CASSRGQTTEAFF. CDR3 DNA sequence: TGTGCCAGCAGTAGGGGACAGACTACTGAAGCTTTCTTT.

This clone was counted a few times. Here the CDR3 reads CASSPPLRGLGTEAFF. CDR3 DNA sequence: TGTGCCAGCAGCCCTCCACTAAGGGGATTAGGCACTGAAGCTTTCTTT. This chain uses TRBV7-9 with TRBJ1-1, with D perhaps matching TRBD1 (5 bases). This CDR3 comprises 16 residues. Trimming pared 5 bases from V and 4 bases from J, leaving 20 bases between. Per the germline V gene, CDR1 is SEHNR and CDR2 is FQNEAQ (reference sequence).

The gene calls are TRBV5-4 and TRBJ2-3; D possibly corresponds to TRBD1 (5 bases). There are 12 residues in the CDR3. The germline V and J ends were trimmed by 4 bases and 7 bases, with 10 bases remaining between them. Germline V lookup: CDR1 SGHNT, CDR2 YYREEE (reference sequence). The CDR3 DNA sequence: TGTGCCAGCAGCAACCAGGGTAATACGCAGTATTTT. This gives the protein CASSNQGNTQYF.

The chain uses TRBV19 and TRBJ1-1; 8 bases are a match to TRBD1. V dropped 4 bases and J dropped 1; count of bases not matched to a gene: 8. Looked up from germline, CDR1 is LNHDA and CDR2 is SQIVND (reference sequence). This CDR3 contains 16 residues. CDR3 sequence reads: CASSSQGATRNTEAFF. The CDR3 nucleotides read TGTGCCAGTAGTAGTCAGGGGGCGACACGGAACACTGAAGCTTTCTTT.

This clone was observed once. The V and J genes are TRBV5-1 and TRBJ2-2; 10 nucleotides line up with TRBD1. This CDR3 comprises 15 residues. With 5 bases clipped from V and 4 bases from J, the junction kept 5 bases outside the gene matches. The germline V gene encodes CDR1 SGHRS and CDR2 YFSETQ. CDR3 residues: CASRPDRGGTGELFF. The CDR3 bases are TGCGCCAGCAGGCCGGACAGGGGGGGCACCGGGGAGCTGTTTTTT.

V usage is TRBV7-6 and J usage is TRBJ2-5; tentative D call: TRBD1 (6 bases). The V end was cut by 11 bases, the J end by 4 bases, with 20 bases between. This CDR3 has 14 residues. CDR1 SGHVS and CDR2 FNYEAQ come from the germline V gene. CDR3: CACHPGVGAETQYF. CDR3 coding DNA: TGTGCCTGCCACCCAGGGGTTGGGGCAGAGACCCAGTACTTC.

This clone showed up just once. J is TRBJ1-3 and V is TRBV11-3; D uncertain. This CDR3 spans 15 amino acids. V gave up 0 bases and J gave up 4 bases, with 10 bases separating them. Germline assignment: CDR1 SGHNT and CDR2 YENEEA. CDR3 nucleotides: TGTGCCAGCAGCTTAGAAGCGACCAACGGAAACACCATATATTTT. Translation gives CASSLEATNGNTIYF.

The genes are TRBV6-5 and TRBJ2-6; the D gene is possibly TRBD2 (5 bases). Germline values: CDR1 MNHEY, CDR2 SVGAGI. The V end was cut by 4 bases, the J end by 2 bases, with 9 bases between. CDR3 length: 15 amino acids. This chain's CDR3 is CASSLGLAGANVLTF. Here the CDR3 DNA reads TGTGCCAGCAGTTTAGGACTGGCTGGGGCCAACGTCCTGACTTTC.

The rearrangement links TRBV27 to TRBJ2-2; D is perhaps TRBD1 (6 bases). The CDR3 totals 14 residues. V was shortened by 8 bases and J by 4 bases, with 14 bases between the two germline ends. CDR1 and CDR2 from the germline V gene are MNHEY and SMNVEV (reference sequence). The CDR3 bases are TGTGCCAGCTGTTCAGGGGCCGGCACCGGGGAGCTGTTTTTT. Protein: CASCSGAGTGELFF.

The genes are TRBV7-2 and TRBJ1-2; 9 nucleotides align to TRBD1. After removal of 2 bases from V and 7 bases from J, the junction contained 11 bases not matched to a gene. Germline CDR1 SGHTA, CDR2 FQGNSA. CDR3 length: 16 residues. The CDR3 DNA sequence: TGTGCCAGCAGCTTAACAACGGGACAGGGCCCCAGTGGCTACACCTTC. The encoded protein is CASSLTTGQGPSGYTF.

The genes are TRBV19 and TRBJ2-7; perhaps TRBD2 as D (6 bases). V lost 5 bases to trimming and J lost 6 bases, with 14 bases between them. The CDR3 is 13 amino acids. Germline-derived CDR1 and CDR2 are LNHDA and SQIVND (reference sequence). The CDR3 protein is CASSGGFGSEQYF. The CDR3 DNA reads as TGTGCCAGTAGTGGGGGGTTCGGTAGCGAGCAGTACTTC.

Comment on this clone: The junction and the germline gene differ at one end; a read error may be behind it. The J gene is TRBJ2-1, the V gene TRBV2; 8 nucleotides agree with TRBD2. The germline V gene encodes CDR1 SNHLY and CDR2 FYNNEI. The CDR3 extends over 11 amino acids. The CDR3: CARWIAGTPLF. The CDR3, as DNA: TGTGCCAGGTGGATAGCGGGAACCCCTCTCTTC.

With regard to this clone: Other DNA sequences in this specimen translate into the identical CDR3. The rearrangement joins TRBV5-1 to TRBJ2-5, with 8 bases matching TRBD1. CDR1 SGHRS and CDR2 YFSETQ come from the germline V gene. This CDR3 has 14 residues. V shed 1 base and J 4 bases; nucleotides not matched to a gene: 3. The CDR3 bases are TGCGCCAGCAGCTTGACAGGGGGACGAGAGACCCAGTACTTC. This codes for CASSLTGGRETQYF.

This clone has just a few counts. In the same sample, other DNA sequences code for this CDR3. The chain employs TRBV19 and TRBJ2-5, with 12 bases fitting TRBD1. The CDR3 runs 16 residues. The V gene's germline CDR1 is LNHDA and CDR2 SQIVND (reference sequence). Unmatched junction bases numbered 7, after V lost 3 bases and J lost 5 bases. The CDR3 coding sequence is TGTGCCAGTAGTATTTCGGGACAGGGGGCCCACGAGACCCAGTACTTC. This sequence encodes CASSISGQGAHETQYF.

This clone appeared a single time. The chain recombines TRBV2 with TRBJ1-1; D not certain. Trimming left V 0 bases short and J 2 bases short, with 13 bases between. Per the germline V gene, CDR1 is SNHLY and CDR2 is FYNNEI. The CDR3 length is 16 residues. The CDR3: CASSEAARVSNTEAFF. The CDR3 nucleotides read TGTGCCAGCAGTGAAGCCGCTCGGGTTTCTAACACTGAAGCTTTCTTT.

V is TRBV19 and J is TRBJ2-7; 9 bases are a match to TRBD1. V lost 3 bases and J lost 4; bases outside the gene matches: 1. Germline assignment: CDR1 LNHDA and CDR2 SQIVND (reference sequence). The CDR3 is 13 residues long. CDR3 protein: CASSIDRGYEQYF. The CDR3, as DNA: TGTGCCAGTAGTATCGACAGGGGGTACGAGCAGTACTTC. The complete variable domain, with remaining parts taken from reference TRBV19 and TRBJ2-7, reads DGGITQSPKYLFRKEGQNVTLSCEQNLNHDAMYWYRQDPGQGLRLIYYSQIVNDFQKGDIAEGYSVSREKKESFPLTVTSAQKNPTAFYLCASSIDRGYEQYFGPGTRLTVT.

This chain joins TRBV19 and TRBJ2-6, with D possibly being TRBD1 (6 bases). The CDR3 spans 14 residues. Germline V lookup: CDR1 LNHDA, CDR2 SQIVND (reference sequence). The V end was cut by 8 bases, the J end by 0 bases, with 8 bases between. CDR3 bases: TGTGCCAGTCGACAGGTCTCTGGGGCCAACGTCCTGACTTTC. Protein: CASRQVSGANVLTF.

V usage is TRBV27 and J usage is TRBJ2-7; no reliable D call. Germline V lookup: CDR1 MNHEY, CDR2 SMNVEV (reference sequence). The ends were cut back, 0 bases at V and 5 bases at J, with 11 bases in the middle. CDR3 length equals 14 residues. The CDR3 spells CASSLSGRLNEQYF. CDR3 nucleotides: TGTGCCAGCAGTTTATCGGGCAGGCTGAACGAGCAGTACTTC.

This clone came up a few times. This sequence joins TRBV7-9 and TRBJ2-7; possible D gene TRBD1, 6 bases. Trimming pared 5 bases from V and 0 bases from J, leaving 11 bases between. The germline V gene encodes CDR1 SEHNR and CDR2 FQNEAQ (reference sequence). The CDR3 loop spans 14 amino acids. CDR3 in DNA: TGTGCCAGCAGCACAACAGGGATCTCCTACGAGCAGTACTTC. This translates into CASSTTGISYEQYF.

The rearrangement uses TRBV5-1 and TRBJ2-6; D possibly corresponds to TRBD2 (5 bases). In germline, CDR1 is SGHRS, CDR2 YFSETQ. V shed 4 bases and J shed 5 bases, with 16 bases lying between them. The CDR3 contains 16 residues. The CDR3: CASSLYRESRANVLTF. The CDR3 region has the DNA TGCGCCAGCAGCCTATACCGGGAAAGTCGGGCCAACGTCCTGACTTTC.